This T cell receptor (beta chain) came from a study of T cells after yellow fever vaccination. Overall study results and limits: Clonotypes that responded to the vaccine were almost all undetectable in sorted memory subsets on day 0.

Worth noting for this clonotype: A much larger clone is a single base away; this may be a read error. Here the CDR3 omits its conserved ending phenylalanine or tryptophan, so a read error is the likely source.

TCRdb processed the 5' RACE reads anew with MiXCR; each CDR3 protein has one entry. The sample lists 40,000 to 50,000 distinct CDR3 sequences; 5% to 8% were seen once. CDR1 and CDR2 from the germline V gene are SQVTM and ANQGSEA. The CDR3 is 14 amino acids. The chain couples TRBV29-1 to TRBJ1-2; the D is unclear. The source was PBMCs, either bulk or a sorted T-cell subset (CD4+, CD8+, memory, or dextramer-sorted; not recorded which), collected 45 days after the yellow fever booster vaccination. This clonotype originated in a man aged 25 to 45 who received the YFV17D yellow fever vaccine. CDR3 in amino acids: CSVEGVGNNYGYTI. The CDR3 DNA reads TGCAGCGTGGAAGGCGTCGGAAATAACTATGGCTACACCATC.